One and the same sample provided the 27 T cell receptor beta chains below, sequenced in a study of blood T cell repertoires in COVID-19. Sequencing was performed with immunoSEQ multiplex PCR; in TCRdb, only in-frame clones are kept and a portion is missing. The sample includes a few hundred thousand clones, 70% to 90% of them seen just once. Material for sequencing was PBMCs or T cells enriched from blood (not recorded which). The receptors shown here come from a woman in her 30s who had recovered from COVID-19.

This chain uses TRBV4-1 with TRBJ1-1; TRBD1 agrees at 7 bases. V lost 4 bases, J lost 4 bases, and 6 bases stayed unmatched. CDR1 and CDR2 (germline): MGHRA, YSYEKL. The CDR3 has 14 amino acids. CDR3 residues: CASSPVQGITEAFF. CDR3 in DNA: TGCGCCAGCAGCCCTGTACAGGGGATCACTGAAGCTTTCTTT.

This clone has a single count. The chain couples TRBV7-2 to TRBJ1-2; D not resolved. Trimming left V 1 base short and J 4 bases short, with 7 bases between. From germline, CDR1 is SGHTA and CDR2 FQGNSA. CDR3 length equals 13 residues. The chain's CDR3 is CASSLDSTYGYTF. The CDR3 DNA reads TGTGCCAGCAGCTTAGACAGCACCTATGGCTACACCTTC.

This clone has only a few counts. The chain couples TRBV27 to TRBJ1-4, with D unclear. CDR3 size: 13 residues. V lost 7 bases and J 1 base, leaving 7 bases between the germline ends. The germline V gene encodes CDR1 MNHEY and CDR2 SMNVEV (reference sequence). CDR3 protein: CASKFGTNEKLFF. CDR3 in DNA: TGTGCCAGCAAATTCGGAACTAATGAAAAACTGTTTTTT.

Of note for this clone: This specimen includes other DNA sequences encoding the same CDR3. V gene TRBV5-6 combines with J gene TRBJ1-2, with D possibly matching TRBD1 (6 bases). This CDR3 is built from 13 residues. V lost 4 bases to trimming and J lost 4 bases, with 11 bases between them. Germline values: CDR1 SGHDT, CDR2 YYEEEE. The CDR3 nucleotides are TGTGCCAGCAGCCAGGACAGAGCCTATGGCTACACCTTC. It yields the protein CASSQDRAYGYTF.

The chain has TRBV7-9 and TRBJ1-4, with a weak D call TRBD1 (5 bases). V dropped 3 bases and J dropped 7 bases, with 12 bases sitting between them. Germline loops: CDR1 SEHNR, CDR2 FQNEAQ (reference sequence). This CDR3 has 14 amino acids. CDR3: CASSFTGTGEKLFF. The DNA of the CDR3 is TGTGCCAGCAGCTTCACCGGGACTGGTGAAAAACTGTTTTTT.

The chain couples TRBV3-1 (or the pseudogene TRBV3-2) to TRBJ1-2, with 11 bases that match TRBD1. The CDR3 is 13 amino acids. Germline assignment: CDR1 LGHDT and CDR2 YNNKEL (reference sequence). The V gene end was trimmed by 6 bases and the J gene end by 8 bases; junction bases not matched to a gene: 5. CDR3 in DNA: TGTGCCAGCAGTCGGACAGGGGGCAAAGGCTACACCTTC. Protein sequence: CASSRTGGKGYTF.

The gene calls are TRBV28 and TRBJ1-5, with 9 bases matching TRBD1. The CDR3 totals 15 residues. The germline CDR1 and CDR2 sequences are MDHEN and SYDVKM. The junction had 7 bases not matched to a gene; V was cut back by 6 bases and J by 4 bases. The CDR3 sequence is CASRPSDRGNQPQHF. Here the CDR3 DNA reads TGTGCCAGCAGGCCCTCGGACAGGGGTAATCAGCCCCAGCATTTT. The full variable domain, in which reference TRBV28 and TRBJ1-5 provide the parts outside the CDR3, is DVKVTQSSRYLVKRTGEKVFLECVQDMDHENMFWYRQDPGLGLRLIYFSYDVKMKEKGDIPEGYSVSREKKERFSLILESASTNQTSMYLCASRPSDRGNQPQHFGDGTRLSIL.

The rearrangement links TRBV30 to TRBJ1-2, with D possibly being TRBD1 (5 bases). This CDR3 is 14 amino acids long. Germline V gene data show CDR1 as GTSNPN and CDR2 as SVGIG (reference sequence). The V end was cut by 2 bases, the J end by 5 bases, with 15 bases between. CDR3 sequence reads: CAWSPHRGDYGYTF. Here the CDR3 DNA reads TGTGCCTGGAGTCCTCACCGGGGGGATTATGGCTACACCTTC.

V gene TRBV15 combines with J gene TRBJ1-3, with a tentative D call TRBD1 (5 bases). CDR1 and CDR2 (germline): LNHNV, YYDKDF (reference sequence). V was clipped by 2 bases and J by 2 bases, with 19 bases between them. The CDR3 runs 18 residues. CDR3: CATSRSPIIKGAGNTIYF. The CDR3 region has the DNA TGTGCCACCAGCAGATCCCCCATAATTAAAGGGGCTGGAAACACCATATATTTT.

The chain carries TRBV28 and TRBJ1-2; the match to TRBD1 covers 10 bases. The CDR3 is 16 residues long. J was trimmed by 6 bases and V by 1 base; bases with no gene match: 8. CDR1 is MDHEN, CDR2 SYDVKM, per germline. CDR3 sequence (DNA): TGTGCCAGCAGTTTATATCCGGGCGGGACAGGGGATGGCTACACCTTC. Amino acids: CASSLYPGGTGDGYTF.

The V call is TRBV27, the J call TRBJ1-2, with 7 nucleotides matching TRBD1. V shed 0 bases, J shed 4 bases, and the junction held 5 bases outside the gene matches. CDR1 and CDR2 from the germline V gene are MNHEY and SMNVEV (reference sequence). The CDR3 length is 15 residues. In DNA, the CDR3 is TGTGCCAGCAGTTTATCGGTGACAGGGACCTATGGCTACACCTTC. Its protein product is CASSLSVTGTYGYTF.

The rearrangement uses TRBV7-9 and TRBJ2-1; 7 bases are shared with TRBD2. Per the germline V gene, CDR1 is SEHNR and CDR2 is FQNEAQ (reference sequence). The CDR3 is 14 residues long. V gave up 6 bases and J gave up 6 bases; unmatched junction bases: 8. Here the CDR3 DNA reads TGTGCCAGCAGTCGGAGCGGGAACGGCAATGAGCAGTTCTTC. Its translation is CASSRSGNGNEQFF.

The chain has TRBV10-3 and TRBJ2-7, with 8 bases aligning to TRBD1. The CDR3 extends over 17 amino acids. Per germline, CDR1 ENHRY and CDR2 SYGVKD. After removal of 4 bases from V and 3 bases from J, the junction contained 14 bases not matched to a gene. The CDR3 DNA reads as TGTGCCATCAGTGTCTTGCCCGGGACAGGACGAAGCTACGAGCAGTACTTC. Translation: CAISVLPGTGRSYEQYF.

The CDR3 DNA reads TGTGCCAGCAGCTTAGGCTGGGGGGACCTGGGCACCGGGGAGCTGTTTTTT. Its translation is CASSLGWGDLGTGELFF. The V call is TRBV11-2, the J call TRBJ2-2, with D possibly being TRBD2 (6 bases). CDR3 size: 17 residues. Trimming removed 1 base from V and 4 bases from J, with 16 bases in between. Germline-derived CDR1 and CDR2 are SGHAT and FQNNGV.

J is TRBJ1-1 and V is TRBV28; perhaps TRBD1 as D (6 bases). Trimming removed 5 bases at V and 2 bases at J, with 12 bases between. This CDR3 has 14 residues. CDR1 MDHEN and CDR2 SYDVKM come from the germline V gene. DNA of the CDR3: TGTGCCAGCAGTATCCTACAGGGAAACACTGAAGCTTTCTTT. As protein: CASSILQGNTEAFF.

A single count supports this clone. CDR3 nucleotides: TGTGCCAGTACGGGACAGAACTACGAGCAGTACTTC. Protein sequence: CASTGQNYEQYF. The rearrangement joins TRBV2 to TRBJ2-7; 7 bases are a match to TRBD1. Per the germline V gene, CDR1 is SNHLY and CDR2 is FYNNEI. The CDR3 consists of 12 residues. J gave up 3 bases and V 9 bases, and 5 bases lay outside the gene matches.

This rearrangement joins TRBV5-1 to TRBJ1-5, with TRBD1 matching 7 bases. This CDR3 has 13 residues. V dropped 5 bases and J dropped 4; count of bases not matched to a gene: 3. In germline, CDR1 is SGHRS, CDR2 YFSETQ. The CDR3 protein is CASRDRENQPQHF. The CDR3 coding sequence is TGCGCCAGCAGAGACAGGGAGAATCAGCCCCAGCATTTT.

V and J are TRBV4-1 and TRBJ2-1, with 9 bases identical to TRBD2. The CDR3 has 15 amino acids. Trimming at V came to 4 bases and at J to 8 bases, leaving 9 bases not matched to a gene. The V gene's germline CDR1 is MGHRA and CDR2 YSYEKL. The CDR3 nucleotides read TGCGCCAGCAGCCTCCCAGCGGGAGGTTTGGATGAGCAGTTCTTC. Its translation: CASSLPAGGLDEQFF.

The chain employs TRBV7-9 and TRBJ2-3; D is possibly TRBD2 (6 bases). V shed 4 bases and J shed 2 bases, with 19 bases lying between them. Germline V gene sequence: CDR1 SEHNR, CDR2 FQNEAQ (reference sequence). There are 17 residues in the CDR3. CDR3 coding DNA: TGTGCCAGCAGCTCTTACCGGGACTCACCCTTCACAGATACGCAGTATTTT. Residues: CASSSYRDSPFTDTQYF.

The chain is built from TRBV29-1 and TRBJ1-1; 7 bases are a match to TRBD1. After removal of 5 bases from V and 8 bases from J, the junction contained 11 bases not matched to a gene. This CDR3 is 13 amino acids long. CDR1 is SQVTM and CDR2 is ANQGSEA in the germline V gene. The CDR3 here is CSVKKTGPPEAFF. CDR3 bases: TGCAGCGTTAAAAAGACAGGGCCCCCAGAAGCTTTCTTT.

The CDR3 bases are TGTGCCAGCAGTTACTCCAGCGGGAGGTCGTCTTTTGAGCAGTTCTTC. This translates into CASSYSSGRSSFEQFF. The chain employs TRBV6-5 and TRBJ2-1; 9 bases are shared with TRBD2. The CDR3 consists of 16 residues. V shed 0 bases, J shed 9 bases, and the junction held 9 bases outside the gene matches. Germline values: CDR1 MNHEY, CDR2 SVGAGI.

This sequence joins TRBV6-5 and TRBJ2-7; tentative D call: TRBD2 (6 bases). The length of the CDR3 is 15 residues. Per germline, CDR1 MNHEY and CDR2 SVGAGI. V gave up 4 bases and J gave up 5 bases, with 18 bases separating them. As DNA, the CDR3 is TGTGCCAGCAGTTCAGGACTAATGATTCACCACGAGCAGTACTTC. Protein: CASSSGLMIHHEQYF.

The chain is built from TRBV28 and TRBJ2-7; D is possibly TRBD1 (6 bases). The CDR3 contains 14 residues. Germline V CDR1 and CDR2: MDHEN, SYDVKM. V lost 6 bases, J lost 2 bases, and 14 bases lay in between. CDR3 DNA sequence: TGTGCCAGCAGACTTACACAGGGTACCTACGAGCAGTACTTC. It yields the protein CASRLTQGTYEQYF.

This clone was seen a single time. The genes are TRBV10-3 and TRBJ1-5; D remains ambiguous. V lost 0 bases to trimming and J lost 4 bases, with 10 bases between them. The CDR3 is 15 amino acids. From germline, CDR1 is ENHRY and CDR2 SYGVKD. The CDR3 loop is CAISESVQFNQPQHF. The CDR3 DNA is TGTGCCATCAGTGAGTCTGTACAGTTTAATCAGCCCCAGCATTTT.

The chain is built from TRBV19 and TRBJ1-4; 10 bases align to TRBD1. Germline trimming cut 5 bases from V and 0 bases from J; bases unmatched to any gene: 18. Germline assignment: CDR1 LNHDA and CDR2 SQIVND (reference sequence). The CDR3 is 21 residues long. For the CDR3, the DNA is TGTGCCAGTAGTCCCTCCGAAATGGGACAGGGGTTGGGTGCAACTAATGAAAAACTGTTTTTT. Translation: CASSPSEMGQGLGATNEKLFF. The full variable domain, in which reference TRBV19 and TRBJ1-4 provide the parts outside the CDR3, is DGGITQSPKYLFRKEGQNVTLSCEQNLNHDAMYWYRQDPGQGLRLIYYSQIVNDFQKGDIAEGYSVSREKKESFPLTVTSAQKNPTAFYLCASSPSEMGQGLGATNEKLFFGSGTQLSVL.

The chain couples TRBV19 to TRBJ1-4; D may be TRBD1 (5 bases). CDR1 LNHDA and CDR2 SQIVND come from the germline V gene (reference sequence). The CDR3 contains 14 residues. The germline V and J ends were trimmed by 7 bases and 6 bases, with 15 bases remaining between them. CDR3 in amino acids: CASTYSGDYEKLFF. The CDR3 nucleotides are TGTGCCAGTACCTACTCTGGGGACTATGAAAAACTGTTTTTT.

The chain uses TRBV2 and TRBJ2-3; TRBD2 aligns across 12 bases. Trimming at V came to 7 bases and at J to 6 bases, leaving 8 bases not matched to a gene. CDR1 is SNHLY, CDR2 FYNNEI, per germline. The CDR3 runs to 15 residues. This CDR3 is CASKGLAGPRDTQYF. As DNA, the CDR3 is TGTGCCAGCAAGGGACTAGCGGGCCCACGGGATACGCAGTATTTT.